The next 17 T cell receptor beta chains were all read from a single sample in a study of circulating CD8 cells and anti-PD-1 response in melanoma. Live CD3+CD8+TCRalphabeta+ cells were sorted into four subsets by PD-1 and/or TIGIT. Each library started from about 15 ng of total RNA using the QIAseq Immune Repertoire TCR panel. TCRdb ran MiXCR on the reads and lists one entry per CDR3 protein. This listing includes 55 to 75 distinct CDR3 sequences. The source material was CD8+ T cells from PBMCs, sampled at baseline or after one month of anti-PD-1 therapy (not recorded which). Receptor source: a human donor with melanoma.

There are a few counts of this clonotype. This may stem from a read error, because a much larger clone lies one nucleotide away. The chain uses TRBV24-1 and TRBJ2-2, with D perhaps matching TRBD2 (5 bases). The CDR3 is 15 residues long. From germline, CDR1 is KGHDR and CDR2 SFDVKD. Trimming left V 2 bases short and J 6 bases short, with 12 bases between. CDR3 nucleotides: TGTGCCACCAGTGATTATGGACTTCCCGCCGGGGAGCTGTTTTTT. Encoded protein: CATSDYGLPAGELFF.

This clonotype qualifies as large. The gene calls are TRBV19 and TRBJ2-2; D not certain. The CDR3 is 15 amino acids. Trimming stripped 2 bases from V and 5 bases from J, with 12 bases between. Germline lookup yields CDR1 LNHDA and CDR2 SQIVND (reference sequence). CDR3 loop: CASSIMRLGTGELFF. CDR3 bases: TGTGCCAGTAGTATAATGCGACTTGGAACCGGGGAGCTGTTTTTT.

The chain combines TRBV20-1 with TRBJ2-7; D possibly corresponds to TRBD1 (5 bases). Germline-derived CDR1 and CDR2 are DFQATT and SNEGSKA (reference sequence). V was clipped by 3 bases and J by 3 bases, with 9 bases between them. This CDR3 is built from 12 residues. The CDR3 DNA reads TGCAGTGCTAGTAGGGGCTACTACGAGCAGTACTTC. It codes for CSASRGYYEQYF.

This clonotype is large (0.1 to 1%) in the sample. V gene TRBV24-1 combines with J gene TRBJ2-1; unclear D gene. Trimming shortened V by 4 bases and J by 5 bases, and 14 bases separated the two germline ends. Germline CDR1 is KGHDR and CDR2 is SFDVKD. The CDR3 is 15 amino acids. The CDR3 sequence is CATSDTRPPNNEQFF. The CDR3 bases are TGTGCCACCAGTGACACCCGGCCCCCTAACAATGAGCAGTTCTTC.

The chain recombines TRBV19 with TRBJ2-6; the D gene is possibly TRBD1 (6 bases). CDR1 LNHDA and CDR2 SQIVND come from the germline V gene (reference sequence). V was cut by 7 bases and J by 0 bases, with 10 bases left in between. The CDR3 has 15 amino acids. The chain's CDR3 is CASTGTSSGANVLTF. DNA for the CDR3: TGTGCCAGTACAGGGACAAGCTCTGGGGCCAACGTCCTGACTTTC.

This clonotype counts as medium-sized. The chain joins TRBV4-1 to TRBJ1-2, with D tentatively TRBD1 (6 bases). The CDR3 is 17 residues long. Trimming removed 4 bases at V and 1 base at J, with 19 bases between. Germline V gene lookup returns CDR1 MGHRA and CDR2 YSYEKL. The CDR3 sequence: CASSPRDIATINYGYTF. DNA of the CDR3: TGCGCCAGCAGCCCCCGGGACATAGCTACAATTAACTATGGCTACACCTTC.

This clonotype is large. The rearrangement links TRBV19 to TRBJ1-1; D call uncertain. CDR1 and CDR2 from the germline V gene are LNHDA and SQIVND (reference sequence). V lost 5 bases, J lost 2 bases, and 12 bases lay in between. This CDR3 contains 14 residues. Here the CDR3 DNA reads TGTGCCAGTAGTCTCTGGGCGGATAACACTGAAGCTTTCTTT. Its protein is CASSLWADNTEAFF.

Judged by abundance, this clonotype is large (0.1 to 1%). The chain links TRBV20-1 to TRBJ2-7; tentatively, D is TRBD1 (6 bases). The CDR3 contains 14 residues. V lost 5 bases and J 3 bases, leaving 17 bases between the germline ends. Germline V gives CDR1 DFQATT, CDR2 SNEGSKA (reference sequence). As DNA, the CDR3 is TGCAGTGCTTTGACCTCGGACAGTTACTACGAGCAGTACTTC. Protein sequence: CSALTSDSYYEQYF.

This clonotype was seen a few times. The chain uses TRBV19 and TRBJ2-1; D remains ambiguous. Germline assignment: CDR1 LNHDA and CDR2 SQIVND (reference sequence). The germline V and J ends were trimmed by 1 base and 5 bases, with 6 bases remaining between them. This CDR3 is built from 13 residues. CDR3 bases: TGTGCCAGTAGTATAGTGCAGAACAATGAGCAGTTCTTC. This codes for CASSIVQNNEQFF.

This CDR3 is CASSLLDKKIAYEQYF. For the CDR3, the DNA is TGTGCCAGCAGCCTGCTGGATAAGAAAATAGCCTACGAGCAGTACTTC. The rearrangement joins TRBV14 to TRBJ2-7; D gene ambiguous. From germline, CDR1 is SGHDN and CDR2 FVKESK. The CDR3 runs to 16 residues. V was clipped by 4 bases and J by 2 bases, with 18 bases between them.

By sample fraction, this clonotype is medium-sized. The chain employs TRBV6-4 and TRBJ2-2; D remains unclear. Germline CDR1 MRHNA, CDR2 SNTAGT. The CDR3 length is 13 residues. V shed 2 bases and J shed 4 bases, with 5 bases lying between them. For the CDR3, the DNA is TGTGCCAGCAGTGACGCAGGCACCGGGGAGCTGTTTTTT. It specifies CASSDAGTGELFF.

This clonotype counts as hyperexpanded. This chain uses TRBV28 with TRBJ2-1; perhaps TRBD1 as D (6 bases). Per germline, CDR1 MDHEN and CDR2 SYDVKM. V shed 3 bases and J shed 3 bases, with 9 bases lying between them. The CDR3 covers 14 residues. CDR3 nucleotide sequence: TGTGCCAGCAGTTTTGAAGGGGGCTACAATGAGCAGTTCTTC. It codes for CASSFEGGYNEQFF. Full variable domain (remainder filled in from reference TRBV28 and TRBJ2-1): DVKVTQSSRYLVKRTGEKVFLECVQDMDHENMFWYRQDPGLGLRLIYFSYDVKMKEKGDIPEGYSVSREKKERFSLILESASTNQTSMYLCASSFEGGYNEQFFGPGTRLTVL.

The chain has TRBV7-9 and TRBJ1-4; 8 bases fit TRBD1. There are 15 residues in the CDR3. After removal of 3 bases from V and 8 bases from J, the junction contained 8 bases not matched to a gene. Germline CDR1 reads SEHNR; CDR2 reads FQNEAQ (reference sequence). This chain's CDR3 is CASSFFGQGEEKLFF. The CDR3 bases are TGTGCCAGCAGCTTCTTCGGACAGGGAGAGGAAAAACTGTTTTTT.

The J gene is TRBJ2-3, the V gene TRBV2, with D tentatively TRBD1 or TRBD2 (6 bases each). The CDR3 is 18 amino acids. V was trimmed by 5 bases and J by 5 bases, leaving 26 bases between them. The V gene's germline CDR1 is SNHLY and CDR2 FYNNEI. DNA of the CDR3: TGTGCCAGCAGTTGGGATCGGACGGGGGCTGCGGTCTTAGATACGCAGTATTTT. It encodes CASSWDRTGAAVLDTQYF.

This clonotype was recorded a few times. The V call is TRBV27, the J call TRBJ2-2, with 8 bases lining up with TRBD2. Trimming cost V 5 bases and J 3 bases; bases outside gene matches: 11. CDR1 is MNHEY, CDR2 SMNVEV, per germline (reference sequence). This CDR3 has 17 residues. CDR3 amino acids: CASSRDQRGYYTGELFF. The CDR3 DNA follows: TGTGCCAGCAGTCGGGATCAGCGGGGGTACTACACCGGGGAGCTGTTTTTT.

By its share, this clonotype is large (0.1 to 1%). This CDR3 is CASTLQGLEADTQYF. CDR3 nucleotide sequence: TGTGCCAGCACCCTTCAGGGTTTGGAGGCAGATACGCAGTATTTT. The chain uses TRBV6-6 and TRBJ2-3, with D perhaps matching TRBD1 or TRBD2 (5 bases each). The germline V and J ends were trimmed by 7 bases and 4 bases, with 18 bases remaining between them. This CDR3 spans 15 amino acids. CDR1 and CDR2 from the germline V gene are MNHNY and SVGAGI (reference sequence).

In this sample, this clonotype is large. V and J are TRBV28 and TRBJ2-6; D is unclear. The CDR3 length is 15 residues. Per germline, CDR1 MDHEN and CDR2 SYDVKM. V lost 6 bases and J 0 bases, leaving 9 bases between the germline ends. The CDR3 loop is CASSSVRSGANVLTF. CDR3 bases: TGTGCCAGCAGCTCAGTCCGCTCTGGGGCCAACGTCCTGACTTTC.